Listed here are 12 T cell receptor beta chains from one sample, sequenced in a study of blood T cells in healthy people across ages. The second PCR ran roughly 7 to 12 cycles with a sample-barcoded 5' primer and J-beta primers. TCRdb reprocessed the 5' RACE reads with MiXCR, giving one entry per CDR3 protein. The table lists some 940,000 distinct CDR3 sequences, roughly 29% of them singletons. These data also formed part of another study, on T cells of mothers and their children.

The sequencing input was blood. These receptors were obtained from a woman aged 40-49 years in good health.

V usage is TRBV13 and J usage is TRBJ1-1, with D hard to call. This CDR3 has 13 residues. V was cut by 7 bases and J by 3 bases, with 12 bases left in between. From germline, CDR1 is PRHDT and CDR2 FYEKMQ (reference sequence). CDR3 loop: CASKPAEDTEAFF. The DNA for the CDR3 is TGTGCCAGCAAACCGGCCGAAGACACTGAAGCTTTCTTT. The full variable domain, with the rest looked up from reference TRBV13 and TRBJ1-1, is AAGVIQSPRHLIKEKRETATLKCYPIPRHDTVYWYQQGPGQDPQFLISFYEKMQSDKGSIPDRFSAQQFSDYHSELNMSSLELGDSALYFCASKPAEDTEAFFGQGTRLTVV.

A word on this clonotype: A much larger clone lies one base from this, so it may be a read error. This CDR3 is missing its conserved last phenylalanine or tryptophan, likely due to a read error. J is TRBJ2-6 and V is TRBV20-1; D is uncertain. V was clipped by 3 bases and J by 2 bases, with 17 bases between them. CDR3 length: 17 residues. Looked up from germline, CDR1 is DFQATT and CDR2 is SNEGSKA (reference sequence). The CDR3 coding sequence is TGCAGTGCTAGGGTCGGCGGATCGGCGGCTGGGGCCAACGTCCTGACTTGC. Amino acids: CSARVGGSAAGANVLTC.

The V gene is TRBV7-2, the J gene TRBJ2-3; the D is unclear. Looked up from germline, CDR1 is SGHTA and CDR2 is FQGNSA. The CDR3 length is 15 residues. V shed 2 bases and J shed 6 bases, with 15 bases lying between them. CDR3 sequence (DNA): TGTGCCAGCAGCTTATCGAACCTCGGCAGGGATACGCAGTATTTT. As protein: CASSLSNLGRDTQYF.

This clonotype was observed many times. The chain links TRBV28 to TRBJ2-7, with 13 bases fitting TRBD2. In germline, CDR1 is MDHEN, CDR2 SYDVKM. This CDR3 comprises 18 residues. V shed 5 bases and J 0 bases; nucleotides not matched to a gene: 10. CDR3 sequence reads: CASSRPGLAGRSSYEQYF. In nucleotides, the CDR3 is TGTGCCAGCAGTCGTCCGGGACTAGCGGGGCGAAGCTCCTACGAGCAGTACTTC.

On this clonotype itself: This could be a read error, since a much larger clone is one nucleotide away. The V and J genes are TRBV20-1 and TRBJ2-4, with D possibly matching TRBD1 (5 bases). The J call may be incorrect, as the DNA end agrees better with TRBJ2-7. CDR1 DFQATT and CDR2 SNEGSKA come from the germline V gene (reference sequence). This CDR3 has 12 amino acids. The CDR3 sequence is CSVPTQVSEQYF. The CDR3 region has the DNA TGCAGTGTCCCTACACAGGTCTCCGAGCAGTACTTC.

The genes are TRBV4-1 and TRBJ2-4; D gene unclear. The CDR3 sequence is 14 residues long. V was pared by 4 bases and J by 13 bases, with 20 bases between. Germline CDR1 MGHRA, CDR2 YSYEKL. CDR3 DNA sequence: TGCGCCAGCAGCCTAGGTTGGCAGCCCAATGAGCAGTACTTC. It specifies CASSLGWQPNEQYF.

The chain uses TRBV5-5 and TRBJ2-7; 10 nucleotides match TRBD2. CDR3 length equals 16 residues. Per germline, CDR1 SGHKS and CDR2 YYEKEE (reference sequence). Germline trimming cut 9 bases from V and 2 bases from J; bases unmatched to any gene: 14. This CDR3 is CANSRLGTSAPYEQYF. In DNA form, the CDR3 reads TGTGCCAACTCGCGACTGGGGACTAGCGCGCCCTACGAGCAGTACTTC.

The chain employs TRBV25-1 and TRBJ2-7, with D unclear. Per the germline V gene, CDR1 is MGHDK and CDR2 is SYGVNS. This CDR3 contains 14 residues. Trimming cost V 1 base and J 2 bases, with 9 bases left between them. The CDR3 sequence is CASSESPGPYEQYF. The CDR3 DNA sequence: TGTGCCAGCAGTGAATCCCCGGGCCCCTACGAGCAGTACTTC.

The chain combines TRBV7-8 with TRBJ2-7; D gene uncertain. The CDR3 runs 14 residues. Trimming removed 4 bases from V and 0 bases from J, with 10 bases in between. CDR1 and CDR2 from the germline V gene are SGHVS and FQNEAQ. CDR3 DNA: TGTGCCAGCAGCTGGTGGGATAGCTCCTACGAGCAGTACTTC. Its translation is CASSWWDSSYEQYF.

The rearrangement joins TRBV5-4 to TRBJ1-2, with 7 bases aligning to TRBD1. The CDR3 sequence is 15 residues long. The J segment lost 4 bases and the V segment lost 4 bases, leaving 10 bases of the junction unmatched. Germline V gene sequence: CDR1 SGHNT, CDR2 YYREEE (reference sequence). The CDR3 nucleotides read TGTGCCAGCAGCACTCCGACAGGGTCCATCTATGGCTACACCTTC. Translated: CASSTPTGSIYGYTF.

This clonotype was recorded many times. V usage is TRBV20-1 and J usage is TRBJ1-5, with D possibly being TRBD1 (6 bases). This CDR3 is built from 15 residues. V dropped 2 bases and J dropped 0 bases, with 11 bases sitting between them. Germline CDR1 DFQATT, CDR2 SNEGSKA (reference sequence). For the CDR3, the DNA is TGCAGTGCTAGACCAGGGGCTAATAGCAATCAGCCCCAGCATTTT. Translated, it gives CSARPGANSNQPQHF.

There are a few counts of this clonotype. A read error may produce the germline difference seen at one junction end. This chain connects TRBV7-9 to TRBJ2-1; 11 nucleotides line up with TRBD2. This CDR3 comprises 17 residues. Germline V gene lookup returns CDR1 SEHNR and CDR2 FQNEAQ (reference sequence). The CDR3 region has the DNA TGTGCCAGCAGCCTTGGAATGGGACTAGCGGAGGGGAATGGGCAGTTCTTC. It yields the protein CASSLGMGLAEGNGQFF.